The 17 T cell receptor beta chains below were found in one sample sequenced in a study of post-analysis software for immune sequencing data. Whole-study results and caveats: Roughly 5 TRBV segments occurring more often in patients than controls included TRBV5-6, TRBV5-1 and TRBV20-1.

TCR beta cDNA libraries had unique molecular identifiers. Each CDR3 protein gets one entry after TCRdb re-called the PCR reads with MiXCR. The sample includes 750,000 to 950,000 distinct CDR3 sequences, around 46% seen only once; the top ten take roughly 4.5%. The antigens for these receptors are not known. The sequencing sample was made of blood. These receptor sequences come from a girl aged 10-17 years with multiple sclerosis.

V gene TRBV20-1 combines with J gene TRBJ2-7; 7 nucleotides match TRBD2. The CDR3 runs to 14 residues. V shed 6 bases and J 3 bases; nucleotides not matched to a gene: 11. Germline values: CDR1 DFQATT, CDR2 SNEGSKA (reference sequence). CDR3 bases: TGCAGTGCCCTAGGGCGACTAGCAAACTACGAGCAGTACTTC. Translating gives CSALGRLANYEQYF.

The chain combines TRBV7-3 with TRBJ2-3; 14 nucleotides align to TRBD2. CDR3 length: 17 amino acids. Trimming at V came to 5 bases and at J to 0 bases, leaving 4 bases not matched to a gene. CDR1 SGHTA and CDR2 FQGTGA come from the germline V gene. CDR3 amino acids: CASSPGTSGRSTDTQYF. Written as DNA, the CDR3 is TGTGCCAGCAGCCCCGGGACTAGCGGGAGAAGCACAGATACGCAGTATTTT.

This clonotype was seen only a few times. The chain uses TRBV13 and TRBJ1-2; 8 bases are shared with TRBD1. V lost 5 bases and J lost 1; bases outside the gene matches: 3. In germline, CDR1 is PRHDT, CDR2 FYEKMQ (reference sequence). The CDR3 loop spans 14 amino acids. The CDR3: CASSVDRGNYGYTF. CDR3 coding DNA: TGTGCCAGCAGCGTCGACAGGGGTAACTATGGCTACACCTTC. Supplemented by reference TRBV13 and TRBJ1-2, the full variable domain reads AAGVIQSPRHLIKEKRETATLKCYPIPRHDTVYWYQQGPGQDPQFLISFYEKMQSDKGSIPDRFSAQQFSDYHSELNMSSLELGDSALYFCASSVDRGNYGYTFGSGTRLTVV.

The gene calls are TRBV20-1 and TRBJ2-1; 7 positions agree with TRBD1. Looked up from germline, CDR1 is DFQATT and CDR2 is SNEGSKA (reference sequence). V trimming: 2 bases; J trimming: 4 bases; junction bases outside the gene matches: 5. There are 14 residues in the CDR3. The chain's CDR3 is CSARWDSLYNEQFF. CDR3 DNA: TGCAGTGCTAGATGGGACAGTCTTTACAATGAGCAGTTCTTC.

This clonotype was counted only a few times. V gene TRBV7-2 combines with J gene TRBJ2-1; 9 bases are a match to TRBD2. CDR3 length: 15 amino acids. With 5 bases clipped from V and 6 bases from J, the junction kept 8 bases outside the gene matches. Germline lookup yields CDR1 SGHTA and CDR2 FQGNSA. The CDR3 region has the DNA TGTGCCAGCAGCCCAGGGACTAGCCGGGCCAATGAGCAGTTCTTC. The encoded protein is CASSPGTSRANEQFF.

The DNA of the CDR3 is TGTGCCACCAGTGAATCGGGGGGCCCCTACAATGAGCAGTTCTTC. It codes for CATSESGGPYNEQFF. This rearrangement joins TRBV24-1 to TRBJ2-1, with a weak D call TRBD2 (7 bases). The germline V gene has CDR1 KGHDR and CDR2 SFDVKD. V was pared by 4 bases and J by 2 bases, with 11 bases between. The CDR3 loop spans 15 amino acids.

The V call is TRBV10-3, the J call TRBJ2-5, with TRBD2 identical over 8 bases. This CDR3 region has 14 residues. The germline gives CDR1 ENHRY, CDR2 SYGVKD. V was clipped by 6 bases and J by 7 bases; unmatched bases: 10. CDR3 sequence: CAISPGLDPPTQYF. CDR3 coding DNA: TGTGCCATCAGCCCGGGACTAGACCCACCGACCCAGTACTTC.

V is TRBV15 and J is TRBJ2-1, with TRBD2 matching over 7 bases. J lost 4 bases, V lost 5 bases, and 8 bases had no gene match. This CDR3 comprises 15 residues. Germline loops: CDR1 LNHNV, CDR2 YYDKDF (reference sequence). Here the CDR3 reads CATSRSGATYNEQFF. Written as DNA, the CDR3 is TGTGCCACCAGCCGGAGCGGGGCTACTTACAATGAGCAGTTCTTC.

V gene TRBV15 combines with J gene TRBJ2-1, with 12 positions matching TRBD2. The CDR3 contains 16 residues. V was clipped by 1 base and J by 9 bases; unmatched bases: 7. Germline V gives CDR1 LNHNV, CDR2 YYDKDF (reference sequence). The DNA of the CDR3 is TGTGCCACCAGCAGAGGAACTAGCGGGAGGCTTGGTGAGCAGTTCTTC. This encodes CATSRGTSGRLGEQFF. Variable domain in full (rest from reference TRBV15 and TRBJ2-1): DAMVIQNPRYQVTQFGKPVTLSCSQTLNHNVMYWYQQKSSQAPKLLFHYYDKDFNNEADTPDNFQSRRPNTSFCFLDIRSPGLGDTAMYLCATSRGTSGRLGEQFFGPGTRLTVL.

This clonotype was counted between two and nine times. The V gene is TRBV4-3, the J gene TRBJ2-5; TRBD1 is a possible D gene (5 bases). Germline V gene data show CDR1 as LGHNA and CDR2 as YSLEER. This CDR3 contains 16 residues. Trimming stripped 3 bases from V and 5 bases from J, with 19 bases between. In nucleotides, the CDR3 is TGCGCCAGCAGCCACACAGTAACAGGCCCTACGGAGACCCAGTACTTC. Protein: CASSHTVTGPTETQYF.

The rearrangement links TRBV6-5 to TRBJ2-1; D assignment may be TRBD1 or TRBD2 (6 bases each). Germline V lookup: CDR1 MNHEY, CDR2 SVGAGI. V lost 5 bases and J lost 14, with 25 bases in between. There are 15 residues in the CDR3. The CDR3, as DNA: TGTGCCAGCAGTCCCCCCCCGGGGGCCGGAGGGGGAAAGTTCTTC. Translated: CASSPPPGAGGGKFF.

The sample holds one count of this clonotype. The rearrangement uses TRBV2 and TRBJ2-3, with 8 nucleotides matching TRBD2. Unmatched junction bases numbered 3, after V lost 7 bases and J lost 3 bases. Germline V lookup: CDR1 SNHLY, CDR2 FYNNEI. CDR3 length equals 13 residues. In DNA form, the CDR3 reads TGTGCCAGCACGCGGGAGGCTACAGATACGCAGTATTTT. Its translation: CASTREATDTQYF.

The V and J genes are TRBV5-1 and TRBJ2-7, with 10 bases that match TRBD2. Germline V CDR1 and CDR2: SGHRS, YFSETQ. Trimming cost V 1 base and J 5 bases; bases outside gene matches: 12. The CDR3 covers 17 residues. The DNA of the CDR3 is TGCGCCAGCAGCTTGAAGTTTGGGCTAGCGGGAGTCCACGAGCAGTACTTC. It is translated as CASSLKFGLAGVHEQYF.

This chain joins TRBV6-6 and TRBJ2-5; no definite D call. Germline lookup yields CDR1 MNHNY and CDR2 SVGAGI (reference sequence). The CDR3 runs 13 residues. V lost 2 bases and J 3 bases, leaving 7 bases between the germline ends. CDR3 region: CASSYVQEETQYF. CDR3 in DNA: TGTGCCAGCAGTTACGTCCAGGAAGAGACCCAGTACTTC.

This clonotype was picked up a small number of times. V and J are TRBV20-1 and TRBJ2-1; 8 bases are shared with TRBD2. Germline trimming cut 7 bases from V and 5 bases from J; bases unmatched to any gene: 16. The CDR3 spans 16 residues. CDR1 is DFQATT, CDR2 SNEGSKA, per germline (reference sequence). The CDR3 sequence is CSGPSREAPWDNEQFF. CDR3 nucleotides: TGCAGTGGACCTTCGCGGGAGGCTCCTTGGGACAATGAGCAGTTCTTC.

The chain recombines TRBV4-2 with TRBJ2-5, with 11 nucleotides matching TRBD2. Germline V gene lookup returns CDR1 LGHNA and CDR2 YNFKEQ. This CDR3 has 18 residues. Trimming at V came to 0 bases and at J to 5 bases, leaving 11 bases not matched to a gene. Written as DNA, the CDR3 is TGTGCCAGCAGCCAAGATCTGGGGACTAGCGGCCTTAGTGAGACCCAGTACTTC. Its translation: CASSQDLGTSGLSETQYF.

The chain joins TRBV5-1 to TRBJ2-5; possible D gene TRBD1, 6 bases. TRBJ2-7 matches the DNA end more closely, so the J call is doubtful. Per germline, CDR1 SGHRS and CDR2 YFSETQ. This CDR3 has 13 residues. DNA of the CDR3: TGCGCCAGCGGGAACAGGGTCTTCGACGAGCAGTACTTC. This gives the protein CASGNRVFDEQYF.